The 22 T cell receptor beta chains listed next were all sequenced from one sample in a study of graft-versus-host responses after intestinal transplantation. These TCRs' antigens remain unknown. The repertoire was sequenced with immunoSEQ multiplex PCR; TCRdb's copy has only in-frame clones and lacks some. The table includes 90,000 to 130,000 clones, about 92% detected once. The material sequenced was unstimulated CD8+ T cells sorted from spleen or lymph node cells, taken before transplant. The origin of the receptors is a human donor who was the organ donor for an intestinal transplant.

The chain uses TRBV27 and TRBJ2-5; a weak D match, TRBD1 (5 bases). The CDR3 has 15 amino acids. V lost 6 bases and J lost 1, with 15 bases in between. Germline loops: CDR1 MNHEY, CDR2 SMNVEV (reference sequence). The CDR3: CASSRPMGRQETQYF. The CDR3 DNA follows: TGTGCCAGCAGCCGACCTATGGGGCGCCAAGAGACCCAGTACTTC.

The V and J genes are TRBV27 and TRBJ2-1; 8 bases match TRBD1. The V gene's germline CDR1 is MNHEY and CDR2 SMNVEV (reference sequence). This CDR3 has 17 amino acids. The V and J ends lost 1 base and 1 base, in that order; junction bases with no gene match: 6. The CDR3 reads CASSLYAGGWSYNEQFF. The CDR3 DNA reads TGTGCCAGCAGTTTATATGCAGGGGGCTGGTCCTACAATGAGCAGTTCTTC.

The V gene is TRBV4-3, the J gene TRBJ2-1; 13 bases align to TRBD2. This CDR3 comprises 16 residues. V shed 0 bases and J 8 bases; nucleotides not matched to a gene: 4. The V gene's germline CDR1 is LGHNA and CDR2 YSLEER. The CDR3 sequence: CASSQETSGRMDEQFF. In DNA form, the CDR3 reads TGCGCCAGCAGCCAAGAGACTAGCGGGAGGATGGATGAGCAGTTCTTC.

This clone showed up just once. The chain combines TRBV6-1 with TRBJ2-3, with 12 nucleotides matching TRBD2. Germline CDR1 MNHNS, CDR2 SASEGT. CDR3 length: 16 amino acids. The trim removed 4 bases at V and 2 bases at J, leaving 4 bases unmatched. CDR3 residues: CASSGLAGVFTDTQYF. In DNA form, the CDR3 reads TGTGCCAGCAGTGGACTAGCGGGAGTATTCACAGATACGCAGTATTTT.

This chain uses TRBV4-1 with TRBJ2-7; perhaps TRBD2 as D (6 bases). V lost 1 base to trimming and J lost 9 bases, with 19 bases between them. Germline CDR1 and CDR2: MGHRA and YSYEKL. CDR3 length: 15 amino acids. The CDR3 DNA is TGCGCCAGCAGCCAAGGCGGGGACGACGGGTTTGGGCAGTACTTC. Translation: CASSQGGDDGFGQYF.

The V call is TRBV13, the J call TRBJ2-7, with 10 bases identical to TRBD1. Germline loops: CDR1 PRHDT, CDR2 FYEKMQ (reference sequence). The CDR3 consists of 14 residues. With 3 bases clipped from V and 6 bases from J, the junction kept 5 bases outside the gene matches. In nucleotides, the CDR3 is TGTGCCAGCAGCTTCGGGACAGGGGTCCGCGAGCAGTACTTC. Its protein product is CASSFGTGVREQYF.

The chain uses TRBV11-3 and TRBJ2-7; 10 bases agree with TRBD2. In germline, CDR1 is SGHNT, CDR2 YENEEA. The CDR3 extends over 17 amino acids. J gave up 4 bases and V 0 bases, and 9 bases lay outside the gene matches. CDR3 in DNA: TGTGCCAGCAGCTTAGAAGGCCTAGCGGGAGTAGGGTACGAGCAGTACTTC. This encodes CASSLEGLAGVGYEQYF.

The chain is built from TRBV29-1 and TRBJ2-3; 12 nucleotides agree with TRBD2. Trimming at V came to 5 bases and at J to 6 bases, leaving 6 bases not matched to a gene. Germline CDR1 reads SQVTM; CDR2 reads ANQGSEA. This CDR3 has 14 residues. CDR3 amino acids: CSVLAGGRWDTQYF. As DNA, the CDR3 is TGCAGCGTTCTAGCGGGAGGGCGTTGGGATACGCAGTATTTT.

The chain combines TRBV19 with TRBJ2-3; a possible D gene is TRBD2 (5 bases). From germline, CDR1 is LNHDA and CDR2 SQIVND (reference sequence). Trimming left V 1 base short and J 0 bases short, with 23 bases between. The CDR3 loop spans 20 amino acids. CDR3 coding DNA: TGTGCCAGTAGTATAGTTCCCTATAGCTTTAGCGTTCCTAGCACAGATACGCAGTATTTT. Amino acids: CASSIVPYSFSVPSTDTQYF.

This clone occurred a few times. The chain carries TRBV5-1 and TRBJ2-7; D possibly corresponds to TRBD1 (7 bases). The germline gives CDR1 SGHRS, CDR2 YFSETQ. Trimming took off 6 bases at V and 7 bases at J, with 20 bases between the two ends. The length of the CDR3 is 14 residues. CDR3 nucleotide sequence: TGCGCCAGCAATAAAGGGGGCTCGGGGGAAGAGCAGTACTTC. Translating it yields CASNKGGSGEEQYF.

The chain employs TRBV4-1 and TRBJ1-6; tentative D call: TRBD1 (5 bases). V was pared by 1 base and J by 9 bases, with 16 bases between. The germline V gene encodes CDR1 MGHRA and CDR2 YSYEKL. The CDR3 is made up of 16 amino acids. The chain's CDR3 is CASSQVGGGEFSPLHF. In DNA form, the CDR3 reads TGCGCCAGCAGCCAAGTCGGCGGGGGAGAATTTTCACCCCTCCACTTT.

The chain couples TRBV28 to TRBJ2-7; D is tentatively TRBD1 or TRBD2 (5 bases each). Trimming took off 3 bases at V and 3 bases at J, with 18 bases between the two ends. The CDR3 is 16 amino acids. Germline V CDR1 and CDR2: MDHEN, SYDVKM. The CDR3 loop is CASSFEGLGAGYEQYF. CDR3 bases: TGTGCCAGCAGTTTCGAAGGTCTCGGGGCGGGCTACGAGCAGTACTTC.

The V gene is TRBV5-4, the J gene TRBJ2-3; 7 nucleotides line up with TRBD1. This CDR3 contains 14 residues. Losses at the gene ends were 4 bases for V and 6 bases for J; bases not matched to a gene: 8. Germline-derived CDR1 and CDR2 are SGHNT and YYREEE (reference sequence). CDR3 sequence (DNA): TGTGCCAGCAGCCTCTCGACAGGGCTGGATACGCAGTATTTT. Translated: CASSLSTGLDTQYF.

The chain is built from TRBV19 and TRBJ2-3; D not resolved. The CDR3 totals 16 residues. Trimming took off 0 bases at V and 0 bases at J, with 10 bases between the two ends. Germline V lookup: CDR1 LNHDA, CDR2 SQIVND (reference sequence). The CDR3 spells CASSIDKTSSTDTQYF. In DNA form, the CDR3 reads TGTGCCAGTAGTATAGATAAGACTTCTAGCACAGATACGCAGTATTTT.

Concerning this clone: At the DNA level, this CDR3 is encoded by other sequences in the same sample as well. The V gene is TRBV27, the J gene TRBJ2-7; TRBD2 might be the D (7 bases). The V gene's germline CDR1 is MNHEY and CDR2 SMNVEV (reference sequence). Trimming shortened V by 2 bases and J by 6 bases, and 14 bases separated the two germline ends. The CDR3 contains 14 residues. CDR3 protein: CASSLRGAIGEQYF. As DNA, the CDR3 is TGTGCCAGCAGTTTACGGGGGGCGATCGGCGAGCAGTACTTC.

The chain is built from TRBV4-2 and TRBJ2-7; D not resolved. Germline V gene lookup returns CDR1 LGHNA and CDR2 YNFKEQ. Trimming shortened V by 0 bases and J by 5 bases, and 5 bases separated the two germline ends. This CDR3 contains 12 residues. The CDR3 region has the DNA TGTGCCAGCAGCCAAGAAGAGAACGAGCAGTACTTC. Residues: CASSQEENEQYF.

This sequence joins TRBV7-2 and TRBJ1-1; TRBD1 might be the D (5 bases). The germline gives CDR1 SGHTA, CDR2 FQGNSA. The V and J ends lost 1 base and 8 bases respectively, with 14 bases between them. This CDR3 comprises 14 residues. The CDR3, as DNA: TGTGCCAGCAGCTTAGGGCGGGGCAGGCCCGAAGCTTTCTTT. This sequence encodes CASSLGRGRPEAFF.

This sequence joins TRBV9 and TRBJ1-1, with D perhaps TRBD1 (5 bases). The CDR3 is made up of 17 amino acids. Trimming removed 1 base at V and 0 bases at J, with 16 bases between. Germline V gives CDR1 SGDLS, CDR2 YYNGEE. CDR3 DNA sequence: TGTGCCAGCAGCGTAATCAAGGAGGGGAGCATGAACACTGAAGCTTTCTTT. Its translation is CASSVIKEGSMNTEAFF.

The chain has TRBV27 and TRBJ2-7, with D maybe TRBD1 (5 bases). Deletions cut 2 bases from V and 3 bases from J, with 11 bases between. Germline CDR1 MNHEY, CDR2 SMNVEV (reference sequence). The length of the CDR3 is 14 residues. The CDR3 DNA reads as TGTGCCAGCAGTTTAGGCAGGGTAGGCTACGAGCAGTACTTC. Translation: CASSLGRVGYEQYF.

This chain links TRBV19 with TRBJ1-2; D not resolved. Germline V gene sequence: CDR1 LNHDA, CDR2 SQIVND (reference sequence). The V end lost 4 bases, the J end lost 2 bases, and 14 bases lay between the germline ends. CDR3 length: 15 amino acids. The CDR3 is CASSTDPFHNYGYTF. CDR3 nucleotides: TGTGCCAGTAGTACGGATCCATTTCACAACTATGGCTACACCTTC.

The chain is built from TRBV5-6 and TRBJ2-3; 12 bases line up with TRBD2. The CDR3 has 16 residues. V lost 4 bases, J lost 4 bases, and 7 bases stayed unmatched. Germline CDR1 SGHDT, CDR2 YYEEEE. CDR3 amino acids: CASSLTSGRIPDTQYF. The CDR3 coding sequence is TGTGCCAGCAGCCTGACTAGCGGGAGAATTCCAGATACGCAGTATTTT.

CDR3 in DNA: TGCGCCAGCAGCTCACGAGGACGTTACGCAGGCGGGGGCTACACCTTC. It codes for CASSSRGRYAGGGYTF. The chain recombines TRBV5-1 with TRBJ1-2; D gene ambiguous. The CDR3 runs to 16 residues. V was clipped by 3 bases and J by 8 bases, with 23 bases between them. Per germline, CDR1 SGHRS and CDR2 YFSETQ.